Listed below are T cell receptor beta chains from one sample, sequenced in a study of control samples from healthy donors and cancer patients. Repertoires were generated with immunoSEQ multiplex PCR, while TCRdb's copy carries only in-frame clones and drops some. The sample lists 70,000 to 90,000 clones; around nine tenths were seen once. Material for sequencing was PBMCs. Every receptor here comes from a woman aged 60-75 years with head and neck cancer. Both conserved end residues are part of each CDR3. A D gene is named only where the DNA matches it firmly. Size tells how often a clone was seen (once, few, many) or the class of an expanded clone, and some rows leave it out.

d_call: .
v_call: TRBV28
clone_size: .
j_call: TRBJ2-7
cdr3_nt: TGTGCCAGCAGTTATCAGGTGACCTACGAGCAGTACTTC
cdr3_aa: CASSYQVTYEQYF

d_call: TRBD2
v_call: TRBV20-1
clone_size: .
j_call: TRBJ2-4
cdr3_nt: TGCAGTGCTAGTTCGGGAACGGGAGGCACCATTCAGTACTTC
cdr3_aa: CSASSGTGGTIQYF

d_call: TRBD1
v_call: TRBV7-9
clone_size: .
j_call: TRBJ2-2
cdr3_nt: TGTGCCAGCAGCTTAATCCAGGGACAGGGACTGTTTGGGGAGCTGTTTTTT
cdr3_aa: CASSLIQGQGLFGELFF

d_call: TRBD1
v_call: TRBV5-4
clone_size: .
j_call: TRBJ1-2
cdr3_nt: TGTGCCAGCAGCCAAGGACAGGGGGATTATGGCTACACCTTC
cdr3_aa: CASSQGQGDYGYTF

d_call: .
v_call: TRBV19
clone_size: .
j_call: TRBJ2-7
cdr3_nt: TGTGCCAGTAGTTTTGGAAACCCGCCCTACGAGCAGTACTTC
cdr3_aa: CASSFGNPPYEQYF

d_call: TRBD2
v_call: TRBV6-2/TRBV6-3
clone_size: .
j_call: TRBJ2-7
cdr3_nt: TGTGCCAGCAGCGAACTAGCGGCAGATACCTACGAGCAGTACTTC
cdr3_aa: CASSELAADTYEQYF

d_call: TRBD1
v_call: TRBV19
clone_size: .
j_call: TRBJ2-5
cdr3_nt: TGTGCCAGTAGTACAGTGGGACAGCCACAAGAGACCCAGTACTTC
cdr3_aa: CASSTVGQPQETQYF

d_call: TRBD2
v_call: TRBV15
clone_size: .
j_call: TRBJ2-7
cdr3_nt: TGTGCCACCAGCAGACCTGGGGGTAGCGGGAAAACCTACGAGCAGTACTTC
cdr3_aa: CATSRPGGSGKTYEQYF

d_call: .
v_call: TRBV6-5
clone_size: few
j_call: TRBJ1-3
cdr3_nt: TGTGCCAGCACATCGTCAAGGGGAAACACCATATATTTT
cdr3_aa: CASTSSRGNTIYF

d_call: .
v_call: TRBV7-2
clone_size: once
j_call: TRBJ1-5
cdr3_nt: TGTGCCAGCAGTTCAGGAAGGGGTCAGCCCCAGCATTTT
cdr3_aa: CASSSGRGQPQHF

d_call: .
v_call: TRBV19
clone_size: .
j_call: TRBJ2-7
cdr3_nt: TGTGCCAGTAGTATAGACGAGACATCCTCCTACGAGCAGTACTTC
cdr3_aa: CASSIDETSSYEQYF

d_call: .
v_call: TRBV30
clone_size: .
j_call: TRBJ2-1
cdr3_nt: TGTGCCTGGGCCACGGGCCCAACCCCTTTCCTCTTC
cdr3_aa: CAWATGPTPFLF

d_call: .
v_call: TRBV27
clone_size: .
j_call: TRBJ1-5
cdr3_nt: TGTGCCAGCAGTTCGGGGGCAGGGCCAACGGGGAATCAGCCCCAGCATTTT
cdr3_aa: CASSSGAGPTGNQPQHF

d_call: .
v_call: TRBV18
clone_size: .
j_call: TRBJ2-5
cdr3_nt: TGTGCCAGCTCACCACTTATCGAAGAGACCCAGTACTTC
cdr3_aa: CASSPLIEETQYF

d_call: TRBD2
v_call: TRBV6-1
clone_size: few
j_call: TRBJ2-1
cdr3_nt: TGTGCCAGCAGTGAAGCGGGACTAGCGGGAGTAGGGTCCTACAATGAGCAGTTCTTC
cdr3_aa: CASSEAGLAGVGSYNEQFF

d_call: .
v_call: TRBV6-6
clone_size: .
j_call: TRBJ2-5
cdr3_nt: TGTGCCAGCAGTTACTCGAAGGTCTCAGAGACCCAGTACTTC
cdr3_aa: CASSYSKVSETQYF

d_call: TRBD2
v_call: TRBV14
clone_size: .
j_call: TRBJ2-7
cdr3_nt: TGTGCCAGCAGCCAAGGGGCGGGAGCCTTATACGAGCAGTACTTC
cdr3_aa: CASSQGAGALYEQYF

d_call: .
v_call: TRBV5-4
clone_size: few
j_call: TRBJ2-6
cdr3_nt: TGTGCCAGCAGCTTGGTAGTTGTTAAAAATTCTGGGGCCAACGTCCTGACTTTC
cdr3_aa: CASSLVVVKNSGANVLTF

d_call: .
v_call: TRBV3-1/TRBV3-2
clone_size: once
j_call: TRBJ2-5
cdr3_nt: TGTGCCAGCAGCCAAGATTTTCGGGAGAGGCAGACCCAGTACTTC
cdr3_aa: CASSQDFRERQTQYF

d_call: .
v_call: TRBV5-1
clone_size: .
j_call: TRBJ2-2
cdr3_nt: TGCGCCAGCAGCTTGGTGGGTAGTCCTGGGTCCGGGGAGCTGTTTTTT
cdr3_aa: CASSLVGSPGSGELFF

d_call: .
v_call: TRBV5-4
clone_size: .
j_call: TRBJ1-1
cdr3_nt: TGTGCCAGCAGCTTGGTTAGTCCCCCGAACACTGAAGCTTTCTTT
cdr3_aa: CASSLVSPPNTEAFF

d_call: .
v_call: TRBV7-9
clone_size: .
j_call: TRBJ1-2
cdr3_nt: TGTGCCAGCAGCTTAGGTACGGCAGAGCCACCCTATGGCTACACCTTC
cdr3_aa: CASSLGTAEPPYGYTF

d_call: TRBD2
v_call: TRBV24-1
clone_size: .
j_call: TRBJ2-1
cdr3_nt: TGTGCCACCAGTGATTCAATCGGCGGGAGGGGGAATGAGCAGTTCTTC
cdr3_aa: CATSDSIGGRGNEQFF

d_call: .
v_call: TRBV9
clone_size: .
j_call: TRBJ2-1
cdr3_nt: TGTGCCAGCAGCAGGGCCCTAGGGGACAATGAGCAGTTCTTC
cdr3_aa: CASSRALGDNEQFF